These 21 T cell receptor beta chains were sequenced from one sample in a study of T-cell reconstitution after alpha-beta-depleted transplantation in children. Unique molecular identifiers were built into the TCRbeta library. TCRdb re-called the PCR reads with MiXCR, one entry per CDR3 protein. Altogether about 210,000 distinct CDR3 sequences are present, about 15% being singletons, with the ten largest covering about 41%. Sequencing was performed on PBMCs, mostly from graft donor cells, taken 360 days after TCRalphabeta/CD19-depleted stem cell transplant. The receptor set was obtained from a male patient between 2 and 9 years old who had a stem cell transplant for acute lymphoblastic leukemia, so the T cells may come from the graft donor.

V is TRBV5-6 and J is TRBJ1-2; 8 bases align to TRBD1. Germline CDR1 reads SGHDT; CDR2 reads YYEEEE. V was pared by 0 bases and J by 4 bases, with 11 bases of the junction left unmatched. The CDR3 runs to 17 residues. For the CDR3, the DNA is TGTGCCAGCAGCTTGGAACAGGACAGGGTAGGAATCTATGGCTACACCTTC. Translating gives CASSLEQDRVGIYGYTF.

This clonotype was recorded a few times. The chain has TRBV6-1 and TRBJ2-7, with TRBD1 matching 7 bases. The CDR3 contains 15 residues. CDR1 and CDR2 from the germline V gene are MNHNS and SASEGT. The trim removed 2 bases at V and 1 base at J, leaving 5 bases unmatched. CDR3 residues: CASSEFGTASYEQYF. CDR3 DNA sequence: TGTGCCAGCAGTGAATTCGGGACAGCATCCTACGAGCAGTACTTC.

This chain uses TRBV12-3 or TRBV12-4 with TRBJ1-1; perhaps TRBD1 as D (5 bases). Trimming shortened V by 4 bases and J by 10 bases, and 13 bases separated the two germline ends. This CDR3 has 12 residues. This chain's CDR3 is CASSWGSGTAFF. The CDR3 region has the DNA TGTGCCAGCAGTTGGGGGAGCGGCACAGCTTTCTTT.

This clonotype was seen more than once but under ten times. V and J are TRBV10-3 and TRBJ2-7, with D hard to call. The CDR3 consists of 11 residues. Deletions cut 3 bases from V and 4 bases from J, with 4 bases between. The germline CDR1 and CDR2 sequences are ENHRY and SYGVKD. CDR3 loop: CAISEEYEQYF. The DNA of the CDR3 is TGTGCCATCAGTGAAGAATACGAGCAGTACTTC.

The table lists this clonotype with many counts. The chain is built from TRBV29-1 and TRBJ2-1, with D possibly being TRBD2 (7 bases). In germline, CDR1 is SQVTM, CDR2 ANQGSEA. CDR3 length: 14 residues. V was cut by 7 bases and J by 5 bases, with 18 bases left in between. The CDR3, as DNA: TGCAGCGCCGAACGGGGGGCAGGGGACAATGAGCAGTTCTTC. Translation: CSAERGAGDNEQFF.

V gene TRBV5-1 combines with J gene TRBJ2-3; D remains ambiguous. CDR1 is SGHRS and CDR2 is YFSETQ in the germline V gene. The CDR3 sequence is 15 residues long. V dropped 0 bases and J dropped 0 bases, with 8 bases sitting between them. CDR3 residues: CASSLATSSTDTQYF. As DNA, the CDR3 is TGCGCCAGCAGCTTGGCCACCTCTAGCACAGATACGCAGTATTTT.

This clonotype has a handful of counts. V and J are TRBV29-1 and TRBJ2-3; D is possibly TRBD2 (6 bases). Between the trimmed V and J ends, which lost 5 bases and 1 base, there was a span of 13 bases. Germline V gives CDR1 SQVTM, CDR2 ANQGSEA. CDR3 length equals 14 residues. The CDR3 loop reads CSVNPGVGTDTQYF. The CDR3 nucleotides read TGCAGCGTTAACCCGGGGGTGGGCACAGATACGCAGTATTTT.

This clonotype was seen at least ten times. This sequence joins TRBV9 and TRBJ2-5; the match to TRBD2 covers 11 bases. V gave up 0 bases and J gave up 4 bases; unmatched junction bases: 5. CDR1 is SGDLS, CDR2 YYNGEE, per germline. CDR3 size: 16 residues. CDR3 sequence: CASSVAVAGGRETQYF. The CDR3 DNA sequence: TGTGCCAGCAGCGTAGCGGTAGCGGGGGGGAGAGAGACCCAGTACTTC.

This clonotype was recorded many times. V and J are TRBV29-1 and TRBJ2-7; no definite D call. This CDR3 comprises 12 residues. V lost 0 bases, J lost 6 bases, and 9 bases lay in between. CDR1 and CDR2 from the germline V gene are SQVTM and ANQGSEA. Written as DNA, the CDR3 is TGCAGCGTTGAAGATCCTACGTCCGAGCAGTACTTC. Protein product: CSVEDPTSEQYF.

This clonotype was observed many times. The chain is built from TRBV5-1 and TRBJ2-5; no definite D call. There are 12 residues in the CDR3. V was clipped by 5 bases and J by 3 bases, with 8 bases between them. The germline CDR1 and CDR2 sequences are SGHRS and YFSETQ. The CDR3 loop is CASRPGEETQYF. The CDR3 region has the DNA TGCGCCAGCAGGCCAGGAGAAGAGACCCAGTACTTC.

This clonotype came up a few times. The chain employs TRBV29-1 and TRBJ1-1; a possible D gene is TRBD1 (6 bases). V was trimmed by 6 bases and J by 3 bases, leaving 14 bases between them. The CDR3 runs 13 residues. CDR1 is SQVTM, CDR2 ANQGSEA, per germline. The CDR3 DNA is TGCAGCGTAGCGGGACAACAGGACACTGAAGCTTTCTTT. Protein: CSVAGQQDTEAFF.

The J gene is TRBJ1-5, the V gene TRBV7-9; TRBD1 matches 8 bases. Looked up from germline, CDR1 is SEHNR and CDR2 is FQNEAQ (reference sequence). The CDR3 length is 15 residues. The J segment lost 5 bases and the V segment lost 2 bases, leaving 5 bases of the junction unmatched. In DNA, the CDR3 is TGTGCCAGCAGCTTACACAGGGGGGGTGATCAGCCCCAGCATTTT. Translation: CASSLHRGGDQPQHF. Drawing the rest from reference TRBV7-9 and TRBJ1-5, the complete variable domain is DTGVSQNPRHKITKRGQNVTFRCDPISEHNRLYWYRQTLGQGPEFLTYFQNEAQLEKSRLLSDRFSAERPKGSFSTLEIQRTEQGDSAMYLCASSLHRGGDQPQHFGDGTRLSIL.

This chain uses TRBV5-1 with TRBJ1-3; the D is unclear. Germline V CDR1 and CDR2: SGHRS, YFSETQ. The CDR3 covers 15 residues. Trimming removed 0 bases at V and 0 bases at J, with 7 bases between. CDR3 region: CASSLGQHSGNTIYF. CDR3 coding DNA: TGCGCCAGCAGCTTGGGGCAGCACTCTGGAAACACCATATATTTT.

This clonotype has more than one count but fewer than ten. The CDR3 DNA is TGCAGTGCTAGAACCCCCGGGACAGCATCCTACGAGCAGTACTTC. It encodes CSARTPGTASYEQYF. The V call is TRBV20-1, the J call TRBJ2-7; TRBD1 matches 7 bases. After removal of 2 bases from V and 1 base from J, the junction contained 8 bases not matched to a gene. In germline, CDR1 is DFQATT, CDR2 SNEGSKA (reference sequence). The CDR3 extends over 15 amino acids.

The gene calls are TRBV5-1 and TRBJ1-1; D not resolved. The CDR3 runs to 12 residues. Per the germline V gene, CDR1 is SGHRS and CDR2 is YFSETQ. With 5 bases removed from V and 8 bases from J, the gap between germline ends came to 13 bases. The CDR3 region is CASSRPGFEAFF. The CDR3 bases are TGCGCCAGCAGTCGTCCGGGGTTCGAAGCTTTCTTT.

The chain has TRBV15 and TRBJ2-5, with 8 bases matching TRBD2. From germline, CDR1 is LNHNV and CDR2 YYDKDF (reference sequence). Trimming took 5 bases from V and 5 from J; bases not matched to a gene: 4. The CDR3 has 13 amino acids. The chain's CDR3 is CATSRGTRETQYF. The CDR3 region has the DNA TGTGCCACCAGCCGCGGGACTAGGGAGACCCAGTACTTC.

This clonotype has only a few counts. The J gene is TRBJ2-1, the V gene TRBV5-1; tentatively, D is TRBD1 (5 bases). The CDR3 is made up of 15 amino acids. CDR1 SGHRS and CDR2 YFSETQ come from the germline V gene. V lost 5 bases and J 3 bases, leaving 15 bases between the germline ends. The DNA for the CDR3 is TGCGCCAGCAGGGGGCCACCCAGGGACTACAATGAGCAGTTCTTC. Amino acids: CASRGPPRDYNEQFF.

This clonotype was counted at least ten times. The chain links TRBV27 to TRBJ2-1; D not certain. Trimming cost V 1 base and J 5 bases, with 18 bases left between them. The CDR3 has 17 amino acids. In germline, CDR1 is MNHEY, CDR2 SMNVEV (reference sequence). The chain's CDR3 is CASSLYARSRPNNEQFF. The CDR3 nucleotides are TGTGCCAGCAGTTTATACGCCCGGTCGCGGCCCAACAATGAGCAGTTCTTC.

V usage is TRBV20-1 and J usage is TRBJ1-1; D is undetermined. Trimming stripped 3 bases from V and 2 bases from J, with 13 bases between. CDR1 and CDR2 from the germline V gene are DFQATT and SNEGSKA (reference sequence). CDR3 length: 14 residues. Here the CDR3 reads CSARRRHLNTEAFF. The DNA of the CDR3 is TGCAGTGCTAGGCGGAGGCATCTTAACACTGAAGCTTTCTTT.

V usage is TRBV7-2 and J usage is TRBJ2-7, with 8 bases identical to TRBD2. This CDR3 region has 14 residues. CDR1 is SGHTA and CDR2 is FQGNSA in the germline V gene. V shed 1 base and J 7 bases; nucleotides not matched to a gene: 6. The CDR3 sequence is CASSLVGGEWEQYF. CDR3 coding DNA: TGTGCCAGCAGCTTAGTCGGGGGGGAATGGGAGCAGTACTTC.

V gene TRBV11-1 combines with J gene TRBJ2-7; D is perhaps TRBD2 (7 bases). The germline V and J ends were trimmed by 2 bases and 5 bases, with 19 bases remaining between them. Germline V gene lookup returns CDR1 SGHAT and CDR2 FQDESV (reference sequence). The CDR3 sequence is 16 residues long. The CDR3 region is CASSLMGTTGGDEQYF. In nucleotides, the CDR3 is TGTGCCAGCAGCTTAATGGGGACAACGGGGGGAGACGAGCAGTACTTC.